The sequence of this T cell receptor (beta chain) was determined in a study of shared clonotypes between healthy human individuals. Terminally differentiated effector memory CD45RA+ cells were excluded from the naive CD8 cells, which were CD45RO-negative and positively selected for CCR7. V lost 2 bases, J lost 6 bases, and 16 bases lay in between. This CDR3 is 15 amino acids long. CDR1 and CDR2 (germline): MNHEY, SVGAGI. Libraries were prepared by immunoSEQ multiplex PCR; TCRdb keeps only in-frame clonotypes and omits some of them. The sample consists of around 650,000 clones, approximately 96% of them appearing once.

The V and J genes are TRBV6-5 and TRBJ1-2; no firm D call. This clonotype was sampled from a young woman in good health. Sequencing input: naive CD8+ T cells sorted from blood. The CDR3 region is CASSYTDGLDDGYTF. The CDR3 DNA reads as TGTGCCAGCAGTTACACGGACGGGCTCGACGATGGCTACACCTTC.